The present TCR beta chain was sequenced within a study of T cells after yellow fever vaccination. On this clonotype itself: The junction and the germline gene differ at one end; a read error may be behind it.

Each CDR3 protein is one row after TCRdb ran MiXCR on the 5' RACE reads. The profile shows about 340,000 distinct CDR3 sequences, about 4% of them singletons. This CDR3 is built from 13 residues. Germline V gene lookup returns CDR1 MNHEY and CDR2 SMNVEV (reference sequence). The sequencing here drew on PBMCs, taken 5 days after the yellow fever booster vaccination. V and J are TRBV27 and TRBJ2-4; D might be TRBD2 (6 bases). This clonotype originated in a man younger than 35 who received the YFV17D yellow fever vaccine. CDR3 loop: CASSLRGGGATDF. CDR3 nucleotide sequence: TGTGCCAGCAGTTTAAGGGGCGGCGGGGCTACTGACTTC.